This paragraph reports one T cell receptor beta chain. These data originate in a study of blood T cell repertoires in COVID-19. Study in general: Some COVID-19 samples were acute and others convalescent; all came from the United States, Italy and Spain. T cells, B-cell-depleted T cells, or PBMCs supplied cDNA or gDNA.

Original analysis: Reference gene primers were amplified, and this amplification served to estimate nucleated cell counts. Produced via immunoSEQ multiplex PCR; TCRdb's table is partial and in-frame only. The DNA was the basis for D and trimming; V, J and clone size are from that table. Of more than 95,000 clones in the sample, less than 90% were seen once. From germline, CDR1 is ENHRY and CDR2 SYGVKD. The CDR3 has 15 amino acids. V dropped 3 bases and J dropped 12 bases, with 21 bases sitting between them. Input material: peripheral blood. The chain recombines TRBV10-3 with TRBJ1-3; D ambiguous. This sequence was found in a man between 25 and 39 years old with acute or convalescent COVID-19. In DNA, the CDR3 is TGTGCCATCAGTGATGACCCGGGAGCAGGTTTCATCATATATTTT. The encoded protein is CAISDDPGAGFIIYF.